The T cell receptor beta chain under discussion was sequenced for a study of blood T cell repertoires in COVID-19. Study background: Both acute and convalescent COVID-19 samples were obtained from the United States, Italy and Spain. T cells, B-cell-depleted T cells, or PBMCs supplied cDNA or gDNA.

The CDR3 has 18 residues. Germline lookup yields CDR1 SSHAT and CDR2 FNYEAQ (reference sequence). V lost 1 base and J 3 bases, leaving 18 bases between the germline ends. The repertoire was sequenced with immunoSEQ multiplex PCR; TCRdb's copy has only in-frame clones and lacks some. The sample yields some 210,000 clones, around 91% seen once. The genes are TRBV7-7 and TRBJ2-2; the D gene is possibly TRBD2 (6 bases). The origin of this receptor is a woman aged 40 to 50 with acute or convalescent COVID-19. Sequencing input: peripheral blood. CDR3 sequence: CASSLGGPGEVYTGELFF. In DNA, the CDR3 is TGTGCCAGCAGCTTAGGTGGGCCTGGGGAGGTCTACACCGGGGAGCTGTTTTTT.